This TCR beta chain was sequenced for a study of cytotoxic CD8 clonotypes in ibrutinib-treated CLL. Study summary: Response samples were taken after a median roughly twelve months of treatment, range 6 to 36. Study outcomes and limitations: A rise in clonality was seen at ibrutinib response, and a fall back toward baseline was seen at progression. Contraction or stability on treatment characterized the public clonotypes, which were uncommon. Clonality correlated strongly with circulating CD8+ T cells and exceeded age-matched healthy donors at baseline.

A remark on this clone: Its specificity is unknown.

V was pared by 5 bases and J by 0 bases, with 11 bases between. The CDR3 length is 14 residues. From germline, CDR1 is MDHEN and CDR2 SYDVKM. Clones were sequenced by immunoSEQ multiplex PCR, and TCRdb holds only the in-frame ones, with some missing. The sample lists under 300,000 clones, under 75% seen once, with approximately 15% in the top ten. The TCR comes from a human donor with chronic lymphocytic leukemia. The rearrangement links TRBV28 to TRBJ2-7; unclear D gene. The sequencing used PBMCs, collected after 24 months of ibrutinib treatment. The CDR3 reads CASSPRLYSYEQYF. CDR3 nucleotides: TGTGCCAGCAGTCCCCGGCTATACTCCTACGAGCAGTACTTC.